The clone carrying this T cell receptor (beta chain) was observed a few times. What it binds is unknown. The data were obtained in a study of cytomegalovirus exposure and HLA in healthy donors. Study-level findings and limits: Altogether, 164 TCR beta chains were recorded as cytomegalovirus-associated.

PCR used 60 Vbeta primers and 13 Jbeta primers. The table came from immunoSEQ multiplex PCR; TCRdb's copy has only in-frame clones and leaves some out. The sample has fewer than 250,000 clones, over 75% seen once; the top ten hold roughly a tenth. V lost 8 bases and J 5 bases, leaving 9 bases between the germline ends. The CDR3 loop spans 11 amino acids. Looked up from germline, CDR1 is MNHNY and CDR2 is SVGAGI (reference sequence). This TCR derives from a woman in her forties or fifties in good health and CMV-seropositive. The J gene is TRBJ1-2, the V gene TRBV6-6, with D perhaps matching TRBD1 (6 bases). The material sequenced was PBMCs. The CDR3, as DNA: TGTGCCAGCGGGGGCGCTTATGGCTACACCTTC. As protein: CASGGAYGYTF.